The 27 T cell receptor beta chains reported below all come from one sample, sequenced in a study of response to subunit inactivated influenza vaccine. TCRdb re-derived calls from the RT-PCR reads in MiXCR, one entry per CDR3 protein. Of 860,000 or so distinct CDR3 sequences detected, 21% appear once; the ten largest clones hold 10%. The sample was PBMCs from blood, taken 4 to 6 days after vaccination. The receptors derive from a man in his fifties or sixties who received an inactivated influenza vaccine.

This clonotype was counted a few times. This chain joins TRBV10-3 and TRBJ1-2; unclear D gene. This CDR3 has 12 amino acids. Trimming shortened V by 4 bases and J by 6 bases, and 9 bases separated the two germline ends. CDR1 and CDR2 (germline): ENHRY, SYGVKD. CDR3 amino acids: CAISADRDGYTF. The CDR3 nucleotides are TGTGCCATCAGTGCTGACCGGGATGGCTACACCTTC.

J is TRBJ2-2 and V is TRBV5-6; D might be TRBD2 (5 bases). Germline CDR1 is SGHDT and CDR2 is YYEEEE. Trimming removed 0 bases at V and 4 bases at J, with 7 bases between. This CDR3 region has 14 residues. The CDR3 DNA reads as TGTGCCAGCAGCTTGGCGGGGAGCACCGGGGAGCTGTTTTTT. It translates to CASSLAGSTGELFF.

V is TRBV9 and J is TRBJ2-1; 9 bases align to TRBD2. Per germline, CDR1 SGDLS and CDR2 YYNGEE. CDR3 size: 17 residues. V shed 0 bases, J shed 9 bases, and the junction held 13 bases outside the gene matches. Here the CDR3 DNA reads TGTGCCAGCAGCGTAGGGGCCTTTGGCGGGAGGGCCAGTGAGCAGTTCTTC. Translated: CASSVGAFGGRASEQFF.

This sequence joins TRBV6-1 and TRBJ2-2; 9 positions agree with TRBD1. V gave up 6 bases and J gave up 2 bases; unmatched junction bases: 4. The germline CDR1 and CDR2 sequences are MNHNS and SASEGT. The CDR3 sequence is 15 residues long. The chain's CDR3 is CASRRDRANTGELFF. The DNA for the CDR3 is TGTGCCAGCAGGAGGGACAGGGCCAACACCGGGGAGCTGTTTTTT.

The chain couples TRBV3-1 to TRBJ2-6, with 9 bases matching TRBD1. Germline V gene data show CDR1 as LGHDT and CDR2 as YNNKEL (reference sequence). This CDR3 is 19 amino acids long. V shed 4 bases, J shed 4 bases, and the junction held 14 bases outside the gene matches. This CDR3 is CASSLYPGQGSSGANVLTF. Written as DNA, the CDR3 is TGTGCCAGCAGCCTCTACCCGGGACAGGGTTCATCAGGGGCCAACGTCCTGACTTTC.

A few counts support this clonotype. This chain links TRBV29-1 with TRBJ2-2, with D maybe TRBD1 (6 bases). The CDR3 is 12 residues long. Germline V gene lookup returns CDR1 SQVTM and CDR2 ANQGSEA. Trimming removed 8 bases at V and 3 bases at J, with 10 bases between. CDR3 DNA: TGCAGCTCAGAGGGGGACACCGGGGAGCTGTTTTTT. Residues: CSSEGDTGELFF.

V is TRBV29-1 and J is TRBJ2-1; D not certain. Germline-derived CDR1 and CDR2 are SQVTM and ANQGSEA. The CDR3 consists of 13 residues. V was clipped by 1 base and J by 9 bases, with 13 bases between them. This chain's CDR3 is CSVEAVIQGEQFF. The DNA of the CDR3 is TGCAGCGTTGAAGCGGTGATTCAAGGTGAGCAGTTCTTC.

This clonotype was counted ten times or more. V and J are TRBV5-5 and TRBJ2-1; no firm D call. Germline V lookup: CDR1 SGHKS, CDR2 YYEKEE (reference sequence). This CDR3 has 15 amino acids. V was cut by 2 bases and J by 0 bases, with 9 bases left in between. Here the CDR3 DNA reads TGTGCCAGCAGCTTCGCCGGAAGCTCCTACAATGAGCAGTTCTTC. Its translation: CASSFAGSSYNEQFF.

The V and J genes are TRBV27 and TRBJ1-1, with 8 nucleotides matching TRBD1. The CDR3 is 15 amino acids. V shed 6 bases, J shed 1 base, and the junction held 7 bases outside the gene matches. The germline V gene encodes CDR1 MNHEY and CDR2 SMNVEV (reference sequence). CDR3 sequence (DNA): TGTGCCAGCAGGCTACAGGGGGGAGGGAACACTGAAGCTTTCTTT. Its translation is CASRLQGGGNTEAFF.

The sample holds a few counts of this clonotype. The CDR3 bases are TGTGCCAGCAGACACGCGGGGGCGGCTGGTTATGGCACTGAAGCTTTCTTT. Its translation is CASRHAGAAGYGTEAFF. This chain connects TRBV6-1 to TRBJ1-1; weak D call: TRBD1 (6 bases). CDR3 length: 17 amino acids. Germline CDR1 is MNHNS and CDR2 is SASEGT. The V gene lost 6 bases and the J gene lost 4 bases, with 24 bases spanning the gap.

The chain links TRBV12-3 or TRBV12-4 to TRBJ2-1; D perhaps matches TRBD2 (5 bases). Trimming shortened V by 6 bases and J by 4 bases, and 19 bases separated the two germline ends. The CDR3 spans 16 residues. The DNA of the CDR3 is TGTGCCAGCAGGGGATTAGCGAGACTTTCGTACAATGAGCAGTTCTTC. It yields the protein CASRGLARLSYNEQFF.

This clonotype was counted between two and nine times. The rearrangement joins TRBV6-5 to TRBJ2-6; the D gene could be TRBD1 or TRBD2 (5 bases each). Per the germline V gene, CDR1 is MNHEY and CDR2 is SVGAGI. The length of the CDR3 is 19 residues. V lost 1 base and J lost 0, with 16 bases in between. The CDR3 is CASSYWDASFGSGANVLTF. The DNA of the CDR3 is TGTGCCAGCAGTTACTGGGACGCATCCTTCGGCTCTGGGGCCAACGTCCTGACTTTC.

This clonotype came up a few times. This chain uses TRBV10-3 with TRBJ2-2, with D perhaps TRBD2 (6 bases). V dropped 6 bases and J dropped 2 bases, with 16 bases sitting between them. The CDR3 sequence is 16 residues long. Germline assignment: CDR1 ENHRY and CDR2 SYGVKD. The CDR3 region has the DNA TGTGCCATCAGCCCGGCTGCGGGGCTAAACACCGGGGAGCTGTTTTTT. It encodes CAISPAAGLNTGELFF.

This clonotype was found once. This chain uses TRBV6-5 with TRBJ1-2, with D maybe TRBD1 (6 bases). V lost 0 bases, J lost 8 bases, and 13 bases lay in between. CDR1 is MNHEY and CDR2 is SVGAGI in the germline V gene. The CDR3 runs 14 residues. The CDR3 region is CASSYSRAGDGYTF. The CDR3 nucleotides read TGTGCCAGCAGTTACTCTCGGGCAGGGGACGGCTACACCTTC.

J is TRBJ2-2 and V is TRBV11-2; 8 bases are shared with TRBD1. The V and J ends lost 5 bases and 2 bases, in that order; junction bases with no gene match: 7. The CDR3 is 16 residues long. Germline assignment: CDR1 SGHAT and CDR2 FQNNGV. The DNA for the CDR3 is TGTGCCAGCAGCCAACACGGACAGGGAAACACCGGGGAGCTGTTTTTT. It specifies CASSQHGQGNTGELFF.

The chain uses TRBV7-8 and TRBJ2-1; D uncertain. Germline CDR1 is SGHVS and CDR2 is FQNEAQ. The CDR3 totals 15 residues. The V end was cut by 5 bases, the J end by 9 bases, with 20 bases between. The CDR3: CASSHPRLNKGEQFF. The CDR3 nucleotides read TGTGCCAGCAGCCACCCTCGTCTGAACAAGGGTGAGCAGTTCTTC.

V gene TRBV6-2 or TRBV6-3 combines with J gene TRBJ2-1; 7 positions agree with TRBD2. From germline, CDR1 is MNHEY and CDR2 SVGEGT. The CDR3 contains 13 residues. V lost 5 bases and J lost 14; bases outside the gene matches: 12. The CDR3 sequence: CASSGRQAGVEFF. The CDR3 DNA is TGTGCCAGCAGTGGCCGGCAGGCGGGGGTGGAGTTCTTC.

Ten or more counts support this clonotype. The chain links TRBV12-3 or TRBV12-4 to TRBJ1-6, with D maybe TRBD1 (6 bases). V was trimmed by 7 bases and J by 7 bases, leaving 8 bases between them. This CDR3 spans 12 amino acids. This chain's CDR3 is CASTGGNSPLHF. As DNA, the CDR3 is TGTGCCAGCACCGGGGGCAATTCACCCCTCCACTTT.

This clonotype turned up a few times. The CDR3 DNA is TGTGCCAGCAGTTTAGGCTGGGGTTCTGCTGAAGCTTTCTTT. Encoded protein: CASSLGWGSAEAFF. The genes are TRBV12-3 or TRBV12-4 and TRBJ1-1; D call uncertain. Trimming removed 1 base at V and 6 bases at J, with 12 bases between. The CDR3 consists of 14 residues.

This clonotype was counted between two and nine times. The V call is TRBV20-1, the J call TRBJ2-3; TRBD2 aligns across 13 bases. The junction had 14 bases not matched to a gene; V was cut back by 4 bases and J by 4 bases. The CDR3 extends over 18 amino acids. Germline V gene lookup returns CDR1 DFQATT and CDR2 SNEGSKA (reference sequence). Written as DNA, the CDR3 is TGCAGTGCTACCTCTTTAGGACTAGCGGGAGTAGTCCCAGATACGCAGTATTTT. The encoded protein is CSATSLGLAGVVPDTQYF.

V is TRBV28 and J is TRBJ1-1; 8 bases are a match to TRBD1. The CDR3 runs to 15 residues. After removal of 5 bases from V and 7 bases from J, the junction contained 12 bases not matched to a gene. Looked up from germline, CDR1 is MDHEN and CDR2 is SYDVKM. This chain's CDR3 is CASSESTGDKYEAFF. In nucleotides, the CDR3 is TGTGCCAGCAGTGAGTCGACAGGGGATAAGTATGAAGCTTTCTTT.

This clonotype has only a few counts. This chain connects TRBV27 to TRBJ2-1; D is possibly TRBD1 (6 bases). Trimming cost V 3 bases and J 10 bases, with 22 bases left between them. The germline CDR1 and CDR2 sequences are MNHEY and SMNVEV (reference sequence). The CDR3 runs 16 residues. CDR3 nucleotide sequence: TGTGCCAGCAGTTTCCCCCCAGGGGTCCCACCCGGGGAGCAGTTCTTC. It translates to CASSFPPGVPPGEQFF.

DNA of the CDR3: TGTGCCAGCACCCGGGGCGACGAGCAGTACTTC. This translates into CASTRGDEQYF. The J gene is TRBJ2-7, the V gene TRBV12-3 or TRBV12-4, with D perhaps being TRBD1 or TRBD2 (5 bases each). Trimming removed 7 bases from V and 5 bases from J, with 9 bases in between. The CDR3 contains 11 residues.

CDR3 bases: TGCGCCAGCCCCCGGGTACAGGGAAACACCGGGGAGCTGTTTTTT. This sequence encodes CASPRVQGNTGELFF. V is TRBV4-3 and J is TRBJ2-2, with D tentatively TRBD1 (6 bases). Trimming stripped 8 bases from V and 2 bases from J, with 15 bases between. The CDR3 totals 15 residues. CDR1 LGHNA and CDR2 YSLEER come from the germline V gene.

This clonotype was seen a few times. The J gene is TRBJ1-1, the V gene TRBV20-1, with 7 nucleotides matching TRBD1. Germline V gene data show CDR1 as DFQATT and CDR2 as SNEGSKA (reference sequence). The CDR3 totals 12 residues. V dropped 2 bases and J dropped 5; count of bases not matched to a gene: 2. CDR3 DNA: TGCAGTGCTAGAAGGACAGGAACTGAAGCTTTCTTT. It is translated as CSARRTGTEAFF.

CDR3 sequence reads: CASSLHSGPLEQYF. In nucleotides, the CDR3 is TGTGCCAGCAGCTTACATAGCGGCCCTCTTGAGCAGTACTTC. The chain links TRBV12-3 or TRBV12-4 to TRBJ2-7, with D possibly TRBD2 on 6 matching bases. This CDR3 is built from 14 residues. The germline V and J ends were trimmed by 6 bases and 7 bases, with 19 bases remaining between them.

The chain uses TRBV7-2 and TRBJ2-3; 8 bases fit TRBD2. Germline V CDR1 and CDR2: SGHTA, FQGNSA. The V segment lost 4 bases and the J segment 2 bases; nucleotides outside the gene matches: 2. The CDR3 is 14 residues long. The CDR3 DNA follows: TGTGCCAGCAGCTCTAGCGGGTTCACAGATACGCAGTATTTT. Translation gives CASSSSGFTDTQYF.